These 12 T cell receptor beta chains were sequenced from one sample in a study of STAT5B mutations in CD4+ large granular lymphocyte leukemia. The data were produced by immunoSEQ multiplex PCR, yet TCRdb's version contains in-frame clones alone and is incomplete. The data hold about 32,000 clones, with approximately 80% observed a single time. Sequenced material: CD4+ T cells from blood buffy coats. Source of these receptors: a human donor in good health.

V is TRBV7-3 and J is TRBJ2-7; perhaps D is TRBD1 or TRBD2 (5 bases each). V was shortened by 5 bases and J by 5 bases, with 16 bases between the two germline ends. This CDR3 has 14 amino acids. Germline V gene lookup returns CDR1 SGHTA and CDR2 FQGTGA. The CDR3 DNA reads TGTGCCAGCAGCCTCGGGACCACAAATCACGAGCAGTACTTC. Translation: CASSLGTTNHEQYF. The full variable domain, completed using reference TRBV7-3 and TRBJ2-7, is GAGVSQTPSNKVTEKGKYVELRCDPISGHTALYWYRQSLGQGPEFLIYFQGTGAADDSGLPNDRFFAVRPEGSVSTLKIQRTERGDSAVYLCASSLGTTNHEQYFGPGTRLTVT.

In this sample, this clone turned up once. The chain links TRBV7-6 to TRBJ2-5; 9 bases line up with TRBD1. The CDR3 spans 14 residues. Germline CDR1 reads SGHVS; CDR2 reads FNYEAQ. V gave up 5 bases and J gave up 5 bases; unmatched junction bases: 6. This chain's CDR3 is CASSPTGGPETQYF. The CDR3, as DNA: TGTGCCAGCAGCCCGACAGGGGGTCCTGAGACCCAGTACTTC.

The V call is TRBV7-8, the J call TRBJ2-1; 7 positions match TRBD2. The CDR3 is 14 residues long. V lost 1 base and J lost 6; bases outside the gene matches: 3. Germline V lookup: CDR1 SGHVS, CDR2 FQNEAQ. CDR3 loop: CASSLGTSFNEQFF. CDR3 coding DNA: TGTGCCAGCAGCTTAGGGACTAGTTTCAATGAGCAGTTCTTC.

The V and J genes are TRBV4-3 and TRBJ1-1; D gene uncertain. From germline, CDR1 is LGHNA and CDR2 YSLEER. V gave up 4 bases and J gave up 5 bases, with 17 bases separating them. The CDR3 has 15 residues. The CDR3 region has the DNA TGCGCCAGCAGCCGAAGGATTCTCTTGAGTACTGAAGCTTTCTTT. Translated, it gives CASSRRILLSTEAFF.

This sequence joins TRBV4-1 and TRBJ2-6; weak D call: TRBD1 (6 bases). Trimming pared 1 base from V and 0 bases from J, leaving 10 bases between. This CDR3 contains 17 residues. Germline-derived CDR1 and CDR2 are MGHRA and YSYEKL. The DNA of the CDR3 is TGCGCCAGCAGCCAAGGAGAGGGGGTCTCTGGGGCCAACGTCCTGACTTTC. Amino acids: CASSQGEGVSGANVLTF.

The chain links TRBV2 to TRBJ2-7, with 11 bases aligning to TRBD2. The germline gives CDR1 SNHLY, CDR2 FYNNEI. The CDR3 runs 15 residues. J was trimmed by 2 bases and V by 4 bases; bases with no gene match: 4. CDR3 DNA: TGTGCCAGCAGTGTTGGGACTAGCGGAACCTACGAGCAGTACTTC. It is translated as CASSVGTSGTYEQYF.

The gene calls are TRBV6-1 and TRBJ1-1; the D gene is possibly TRBD1 (6 bases). In germline, CDR1 is MNHNS, CDR2 SASEGT. The CDR3 runs to 13 residues. Trimming left V 7 bases short and J 4 bases short, with 13 bases between. CDR3 DNA sequence: TGTGCCAGCACCACACAGGGTAGCACTGAAGCTTTCTTT. Translating it yields CASTTQGSTEAFF.

This clone was counted once. CDR3 in amino acids: CASSSSGTQYF. In DNA form, the CDR3 reads TGTGCCAGCAGTTCCTCAGGGACCCAGTACTTC. The rearrangement uses TRBV6-5 and TRBJ2-5; D ambiguous. V lost 4 bases, J lost 7 bases, and 7 bases lay in between. This CDR3 region has 11 residues. CDR1 MNHEY and CDR2 SVGAGI come from the germline V gene.

The genes are TRBV29-1 and TRBJ1-1; tentative D call: TRBD1 (6 bases). The germline V gene has CDR1 SQVTM and CDR2 ANQGSEA. The CDR3 runs to 13 residues. V was clipped by 4 bases and J by 5 bases, with 14 bases between them. DNA of the CDR3: TGCAGCGTTGGGAACAGGGTTGGGACTGAAGCTTTCTTT. This translates into CSVGNRVGTEAFF.

The chain carries TRBV2 and TRBJ2-4; possibly TRBD2 for D (5 bases). Germline V CDR1 and CDR2: SNHLY, FYNNEI. The CDR3 length is 14 residues. Trimming cost V 4 bases and J 0 bases, with 7 bases left between them. The CDR3 DNA is TGTGCCAGCAGTGGACGGGAAGCCAAAAACATTCAGTACTTC. This translates into CASSGREAKNIQYF.

The rearrangement joins TRBV12-5 to TRBJ1-3; maybe TRBD1 (5 bases). The CDR3 covers 13 residues. Germline CDR1 is LGHNT and CDR2 is FRNRAP. V shed 6 bases and J shed 1 base, with 7 bases lying between them. As DNA, the CDR3 is TGTGCTAGTGGGAGGGGATCTGGAAACACCATATATTTT. Amino acid sequence: CASGRGSGNTIYF. Full variable domain (missing parts from reference TRBV12-5 and TRBJ1-3): DARVTQTPRHKVTEMGQEVTMRCQPILGHNTVFWYRQTMMQGLELLAYFRNRAPLDDSGMPKDRFSAEMPDATLATLKIQPSEPRDSAVYFCASGRGSGNTIYFGEGSWLTVV.

The CDR3 loop reads CASSPQGGMNTEAFF. The CDR3 DNA is TGTGCCAGCAGCCCCCAAGGGGGGATGAACACTGAAGCTTTCTTT. The chain joins TRBV7-2 to TRBJ1-1; maybe TRBD1 (6 bases). The length of the CDR3 is 15 residues. V lost 5 bases and J lost 0, with 13 bases in between. Germline lookup yields CDR1 SGHTA and CDR2 FQGNSA. The full variable domain, rest sourced from reference TRBV7-2 and TRBJ1-1, is GAGVSQSPSNKVTEKGKDVELRCDPISGHTALYWYRQSLGQGLEFLIYFQGNSAPDKSGLPSDRFSAERTGGSVSTLTIQRTQQEDSAVYLCASSPQGGMNTEAFFGQGTRLTVV.